This passage covers 24 T cell receptor beta chains from one sample sequenced in a study of regulatory T cells in long-lasting Graves disease. The time point: newly diagnosed GD, antithyroid drugs for less than 3 months. Following extraction of RNA from PBMCs, that RNA was used to make the TCR library. Assembly of TCR beta libraries relied on iRepertoire HTBI primers together with Arm-PCR of CDR3 regions. MiXCR was run by TCRdb on the multiplex PCR reads, yielding one entry per CDR3 protein. The sample consists of about 400,000 distinct CDR3 sequences, about 14% of them appearing once. The starting material was peripheral blood mononuclear cells (PBMCs), obtained at new diagnosis, from a patient treated with antithyroid drugs. These receptors all come from a female donor with Graves disease.

This clonotype was counted ten times or more. The rearrangement uses TRBV11-2 and TRBJ2-3, with TRBD2 identical over 9 bases. With V trimmed by 3 bases and J by 4 bases, 8 bases remained unmatched. Germline lookup yields CDR1 SGHAT and CDR2 FQNNGV. This CDR3 has 16 amino acids. CDR3 nucleotide sequence: TGTGCCAGCAGCTTTTTCGGCGGGGGGGCCCCAGATACGCAGTATTTT. As protein: CASSFFGGGAPDTQYF. Full variable domain (missing parts from reference TRBV11-2 and TRBJ2-3): EAGVAQSPRYKIIEKRQSVAFWCNPISGHATLYWYQQILGQGPKLLIQFQNNGVVDDSQLPKDRFSAERLKGVDSTLKIQPAKLEDSAVYLCASSFFGGGAPDTQYFGPGTRLTVL.

This clonotype appeared many times. This rearrangement joins TRBV12-3 or TRBV12-4 to TRBJ2-6, with 10 positions matching TRBD1. The CDR3 consists of 18 residues. V lost 5 bases to trimming and J lost 1 base; unmatched junction nucleotides: 8. CDR3 amino acids: CASSHSGTGVSGANVLTF. The CDR3 DNA follows: TGTGCCAGCAGTCACTCCGGGACAGGGGTTTCTGGGGCCAACGTCCTGACTTTC.

This clonotype has a handful of counts. The chain employs TRBV19 and TRBJ2-3, with D possibly being TRBD1 (6 bases). Deletions cut 7 bases from V and 6 bases from J, with 23 bases between. Germline values: CDR1 LNHDA, CDR2 SQIVND (reference sequence). The CDR3 is 16 amino acids. The CDR3: CASKRITGTLWDTQYF. The CDR3 bases are TGTGCCAGTAAGAGAATTACAGGGACGTTATGGGATACGCAGTATTTT. Complete variable domain (other parts from reference TRBV19 and TRBJ2-3): DGGITQSPKYLFRKEGQNVTLSCEQNLNHDAMYWYRQDPGQGLRLIYYSQIVNDFQKGDIAEGYSVSREKKESFPLTVTSAQKNPTAFYLCASKRITGTLWDTQYFGPGTRLTVL.

This clonotype was seen repeatedly, ten times or more. The V call is TRBV24-1, the J call TRBJ2-1; 9 bases are shared with TRBD1. This CDR3 contains 21 residues. In germline, CDR1 is KGHDR, CDR2 SFDVKD. V trimming: 2 bases; J trimming: 4 bases; junction bases outside the gene matches: 20. In nucleotides, the CDR3 is TGTGCCACCAGTGATTCTAATTGGGGGGACAGGGCCCAACAAAATTACAATGAGCAGTTCTTC. This codes for CATSDSNWGDRAQQNYNEQFF.

The rearrangement uses TRBV7-9 and TRBJ1-1, with D unclear. Germline CDR1 reads SEHNR; CDR2 reads FQNEAQ (reference sequence). The CDR3 is 15 residues long. The ends were cut back, 4 bases at V and 4 bases at J, with 16 bases in the middle. The CDR3 region is CASSSPGMAGTEAFF. As DNA, the CDR3 is TGTGCCAGCAGCTCACCGGGAATGGCGGGCACTGAAGCTTTCTTT.

At least ten counts were recorded for this clonotype. The rearrangement links TRBV9 to TRBJ2-5, with 7 positions matching TRBD2. CDR1 and CDR2 from the germline V gene are SGDLS and YYNGEE. The CDR3 has 14 amino acids. Trimming at V came to 0 bases and at J to 4 bases, leaving 3 bases not matched to a gene. The chain's CDR3 is CASSVGGGGETQYF. CDR3 sequence (DNA): TGTGCCAGCAGCGTAGGTGGCGGGGGAGAGACCCAGTACTTC. The whole variable domain, filled in from reference TRBV9 and TRBJ2-5, reads DSGVTQTPKHLITATGQRVTLRCSPRSGDLSVYWYQQSLDQGLQFLIQYYNGEERAKGNILERFSAQQFPDLHSELNLSSLELGDSALYFCASSVGGGGETQYFGPGTRLLVL.

There are many counts of this clonotype. J is TRBJ1-1 and V is TRBV5-1; D gene unclear. The CDR3 loop spans 15 amino acids. Trimming removed 2 bases at V and 2 bases at J, with 13 bases between. Germline assignment: CDR1 SGHRS and CDR2 YFSETQ. CDR3 nucleotides: TGCGCCAGCAGCTTAGAGAGGCCAGCAAACACTGAAGCTTTCTTT. It codes for CASSLERPANTEAFF.

This clonotype has a handful of counts. This rearrangement joins TRBV10-1 to TRBJ2-2, with D tentatively TRBD2 (6 bases). The CDR3 loop spans 14 amino acids. V was pared by 1 base and J by 5 bases, with 8 bases between. CDR1 is WNHNN, CDR2 SYGVQD, per germline (reference sequence). The CDR3 is CASSEYSGTGELFF. The CDR3 DNA follows: TGCGCCAGCAGTGAGTACAGCGGGACCGGGGAGCTGTTTTTT.

This clonotype was counted only a few times. The V gene is TRBV10-3, the J gene TRBJ1-2, with TRBD1 matching over 7 bases. The ends lost 10 bases at V and 1 base at J; junction bases unmatched: 6. Per the germline V gene, CDR1 is ENHRY and CDR2 is SYGVKD. The CDR3 is 13 residues long. CDR3 coding DNA: TGTGCCACCCGGACAGGACTTAACTATGGCTACACCTTC. Its translation: CATRTGLNYGYTF.

This clonotype was seen ten or more times. V and J are TRBV3-1 and TRBJ1-1; tentatively, D is TRBD1 (5 bases). V lost 0 bases and J lost 9, with 17 bases in between. Per the germline V gene, CDR1 is LGHDT and CDR2 is YNNKEL (reference sequence). The CDR3 totals 15 residues. The CDR3 coding sequence is TGTGCCAGCAGCCAAGATGTTCTGGGGCTTCCACAAGCTTTCTTT. It yields the protein CASSQDVLGLPQAFF.

V and J are TRBV2 and TRBJ1-2, with 7 bases matching TRBD1. The CDR3 contains 15 residues. V lost 4 bases, J lost 0 bases, and 5 bases stayed unmatched. The germline V gene encodes CDR1 SNHLY and CDR2 FYNNEI. The chain's CDR3 is CASSGRDSPNYGYTF. The CDR3 DNA reads TGTGCCAGCAGTGGCCGGGACAGCCCTAACTATGGCTACACCTTC. The entire variable domain, with the rest obtained from reference TRBV2 and TRBJ1-2, is as follows: EPEVTQTPSHQVTQMGQEVILRCVPISNHLYFYWYRQILGQKVEFLVSFYNNEISEKSEIFDDQFSVERPDGSNFTLKIRSTKLEDSAMYFCASSGRDSPNYGYTFGSGTRLTVV.

This clonotype was detected ten times or more. The CDR3: CATSAPSPGGSYNEQFF. DNA of the CDR3: TGTGCCACCAGTGCTCCATCCCCGGGGGGCAGTTACAATGAGCAGTTCTTC. The gene calls are TRBV24-1 and TRBJ2-1; tentative D call: TRBD2 (7 bases). CDR1 is KGHDR and CDR2 is SFDVKD in the germline V gene. The CDR3 loop spans 17 amino acids. Trimming removed 5 bases at V and 4 bases at J, with 20 bases between.

The CDR3 DNA is TGTGCCCCAAAATGGGACAGGGGGCTTGTGAGCTCCTACAATGAGCAGTTCTTC. It is translated as CAPKWDRGLVSSYNEQFF. The chain has TRBV6-7 and TRBJ2-1; 12 bases map to TRBD1. TRBV6-7 carries the ORF label, with uncertain function. CDR3 length: 18 residues. J was trimmed by 0 bases and V by 11 bases; bases with no gene match: 14.

This clonotype occurred many times. J is TRBJ2-7 and V is TRBV20-1, with 8 nucleotides matching TRBD1. CDR1 and CDR2 from the germline V gene are DFQATT and SNEGSKA (reference sequence). The CDR3 runs to 13 residues. The ends lost 5 bases at V and 2 bases at J; junction bases unmatched: 5. The CDR3, as DNA: TGCAGTGCTGAGGGACAGGACGCCTACGAGCAGTACTTC. Translated, it gives CSAEGQDAYEQYF.

This clonotype was recorded once. This sequence joins TRBV5-1 and TRBJ1-1, with D hard to call. CDR1 is SGHRS, CDR2 YFSETQ, per germline. Trimming removed 0 bases from V and 3 bases from J, with 12 bases in between. The CDR3 loop spans 15 amino acids. The CDR3 region has the DNA TGCGCCAGCAGCTTGGCAGAGGGCGCGTACACTGAAGCTTTCTTT. Translation: CASSLAEGAYTEAFF.

This chain connects TRBV7-9 to TRBJ2-2, with TRBD2 as a possible D gene (5 bases). Between the trimmed V and J ends, which lost 10 bases and 6 bases, there was a span of 12 bases. This CDR3 is built from 12 residues. CDR1 and CDR2 (germline): SEHNR, FQNEAQ (reference sequence). This chain's CDR3 is CANSRGSGELFF. CDR3 sequence (DNA): TGTGCCAATTCCCGAGGGTCCGGGGAGCTGTTTTTT.

Many counts were recorded for this clonotype. J is TRBJ2-2 and V is TRBV9, with TRBD1 identical over 8 bases. V was clipped by 0 bases and J by 5 bases; unmatched bases: 6. The CDR3 extends over 16 amino acids. From germline, CDR1 is SGDLS and CDR2 YYNGEE. The CDR3 nucleotides read TGTGCCAGCAGCGTAGAGACAGGGGTTGGGACCGGGGAGCTGTTTTTT. This gives the protein CASSVETGVGTGELFF.

The table lists this clonotype with many counts. The chain couples TRBV29-1 to TRBJ1-1, with TRBD1 identical over 7 bases. The ends lost 3 bases at V and 1 base at J; junction bases unmatched: 5. CDR3 length: 14 residues. Per the germline V gene, CDR1 is SQVTM and CDR2 is ANQGSEA. The CDR3 reads CSVDEGAGNTEAFF. The CDR3 coding sequence is TGCAGCGTTGACGAGGGGGCGGGGAACACTGAAGCTTTCTTT.

This clonotype was recorded at least ten times. The CDR3 coding sequence is TGTGCCAGCAGTGCAGGGTGGAAAGCTTTCTTT. Translating gives CASSAGWKAFF. The chain joins TRBV2 to TRBJ1-1, with D possibly matching TRBD1 (5 bases). Germline V lookup: CDR1 SNHLY, CDR2 FYNNEI. Between the trimmed V and J ends, which lost 4 bases and 9 bases, there was a span of 9 bases. The CDR3 totals 11 residues.

There are many counts of this clonotype. The chain has TRBV6-1 and TRBJ2-1, with a possible D match to TRBD2 (6 bases). CDR1 is MNHNS, CDR2 SASEGT, per germline. V shed 5 bases and J shed 4 bases, with 9 bases lying between them. The CDR3 spans 13 residues. CDR3 sequence: CASSRDFYNEQFF. The CDR3 DNA sequence: TGTGCCAGCAGTCGGGACTTTTACAATGAGCAGTTCTTC.

This clonotype has at least ten counts. The V and J genes are TRBV7-8 and TRBJ1-1; tentatively, D is TRBD1 (5 bases). The V end lost 1 base, the J end lost 0 bases, and 12 bases lay between the germline ends. This CDR3 comprises 16 residues. The germline CDR1 and CDR2 sequences are SGHVS and FQNEAQ. CDR3 bases: TGTGCCAGCAGCTTAGTTCAGGGCACCATGAACACTGAAGCTTTCTTT. Translating gives CASSLVQGTMNTEAFF.

This clonotype has a handful of counts. The chain is built from TRBV19 and TRBJ2-1; 9 positions match TRBD1. Germline assignment: CDR1 LNHDA and CDR2 SQIVND (reference sequence). After removal of 9 bases from V and 0 bases from J, the junction contained 9 bases not matched to a gene. CDR3 length equals 16 residues. The CDR3 coding sequence is TGTGCCAGCTCCAGAGACAGGGGGAGCTCCTACAATGAGCAGTTCTTC. Translated: CASSRDRGSSYNEQFF.

This clonotype was observed many times. The gene calls are TRBV27 and TRBJ2-7, with a weak D call TRBD2 (6 bases). This CDR3 contains 14 residues. CDR1 and CDR2 from the germline V gene are MNHEY and SMNVEV (reference sequence). Trimming removed 5 bases from V and 7 bases from J, with 18 bases in between. For the CDR3, the DNA is TGTGCCAGCAGTGCACCGGGGGAGTATCAGGAGCAGTACTTC. Translated, it gives CASSAPGEYQEQYF.

This chain joins TRBV7-9 and TRBJ1-1; possibly TRBD1 for D (6 bases). The V and J ends lost 7 bases and 0 bases respectively, with 15 bases between them. CDR1 and CDR2 (germline): SEHNR, FQNEAQ (reference sequence). The CDR3 is made up of 15 amino acids. The CDR3 reads CASKQGTWMNTEAFF. The CDR3 DNA sequence: TGTGCCAGCAAACAGGGAACTTGGATGAACACTGAAGCTTTCTTT.